The 19 T cell receptor beta chains reported below all come from one sample, sequenced in a study of identical twins. From the 5' RACE reads, TCRdb called clonotypes with MiXCR, one entry per CDR3 protein. Among about 430,000 distinct CDR3 sequences listed, approximately 18% were seen once. Sequences were obtained from naive T cells sorted from blood. The receptors originated from a man aged 50-59 years in good health.

This clonotype has only a few counts. J is TRBJ2-7 and V is TRBV6-2 or TRBV6-3; D is undetermined. The CDR3 has 15 amino acids. V was clipped by 2 bases and J by 1 base, with 12 bases between them. CDR1 and CDR2 (germline): MNHEY, SVGEGT. This CDR3 reads CASSYVYGSSYEQYF. The CDR3 DNA is TGTGCCAGCAGTTACGTTTACGGCAGTTCCTACGAGCAGTACTTC.

This clonotype came up a few times. The chain combines TRBV20-1 with TRBJ1-1, with D possibly matching TRBD1 (5 bases). Between the trimmed V and J ends, which lost 3 bases and 0 bases, there was a span of 8 bases. This CDR3 comprises 13 residues. Germline V gene sequence: CDR1 DFQATT, CDR2 SNEGSKA (reference sequence). CDR3 bases: TGCAGTGCTAGGGGGCAGATGAACACTGAAGCTTTCTTT. It encodes CSARGQMNTEAFF.

The chain joins TRBV3-1 to TRBJ2-7; TRBD2 might be the D (5 bases). There are 16 residues in the CDR3. V lost 1 base, J lost 3 bases, and 16 bases lay in between. Looked up from germline, CDR1 is LGHDT and CDR2 is YNNKEL (reference sequence). The CDR3 protein is CASSQGVAGWLYEQYF. The CDR3, as DNA: TGTGCCAGCAGCCAAGGTGTCGCGGGTTGGCTCTACGAGCAGTACTTC.

V usage is TRBV6-5 and J usage is TRBJ2-1; 13 bases fit TRBD2. V gave up 2 bases and J gave up 4 bases; unmatched junction bases: 2. CDR3 length equals 16 residues. CDR1 and CDR2 (germline): MNHEY, SVGAGI. The CDR3 here is CASSYTLAGGYNEQFF. CDR3 nucleotide sequence: TGTGCCAGCAGTTACACACTAGCGGGAGGGTACAATGAGCAGTTCTTC.

This clonotype was seen a few times. The V gene is TRBV20-1, the J gene TRBJ2-7, with 7 nucleotides matching TRBD1. V lost 6 bases to trimming and J lost 0 bases; unmatched junction nucleotides: 5. This CDR3 region has 13 residues. Germline CDR1 is DFQATT and CDR2 is SNEGSKA (reference sequence). The CDR3 sequence is CSANRGSSYEQYF. The CDR3 DNA follows: TGCAGTGCGAACAGGGGTAGCTCCTACGAGCAGTACTTC.

This clonotype was seen ten or more times. V gene TRBV5-1 combines with J gene TRBJ2-5; 8 nucleotides match TRBD1. This CDR3 comprises 15 residues. Germline V gene lookup returns CDR1 SGHRS and CDR2 YFSETQ. Trimming took 5 bases from V and 2 from J; bases not matched to a gene: 8. This CDR3 is CASSSNGQGQETQYF. DNA for the CDR3: TGCGCCAGCAGTTCTAACGGACAGGGACAAGAGACCCAGTACTTC.

A few counts support this clonotype. The genes are TRBV18 and TRBJ2-1; 8 nucleotides align to TRBD2. Germline values: CDR1 KGHSH, CDR2 LQKENI. The CDR3 contains 15 residues. J lost 7 bases, V lost 1 base, and 6 bases had no gene match. The CDR3 sequence is CASSPRSGSWNEQFF. The CDR3 DNA follows: TGTGCCAGCTCACCACGAAGCGGGAGTTGGAATGAGCAGTTCTTC.

This chain uses TRBV18 with TRBJ2-1; 9 positions agree with TRBD2. Germline V CDR1 and CDR2: KGHSH, LQKENI. Germline trimming cut 1 base from V and 5 bases from J; bases unmatched to any gene: 9. The CDR3 has 17 residues. The chain's CDR3 is CASSPQVYRLADNEQFF. CDR3 DNA: TGTGCCAGCTCACCACAGGTTTACCGACTAGCGGACAATGAGCAGTTCTTC.

The sample holds a few counts of this clonotype. V gene TRBV20-1 combines with J gene TRBJ2-2; 12 bases align to TRBD2. Unmatched junction bases numbered 15, after V lost 0 bases and J lost 1 base. This CDR3 is built from 21 residues. The germline V gene encodes CDR1 DFQATT and CDR2 SNEGSKA (reference sequence). CDR3 protein: CSARDLGASGRAVENTGELFF. In DNA, the CDR3 is TGCAGTGCTAGAGATCTAGGGGCTAGCGGGAGGGCCGTTGAGAACACCGGGGAGCTGTTTTTT.

This sequence joins TRBV6-5 and TRBJ1-1; 9 bases are a match to TRBD1. The CDR3 has 14 amino acids. The V segment lost 6 bases and the J segment 4 bases; nucleotides outside the gene matches: 6. Per the germline V gene, CDR1 is MNHEY and CDR2 is SVGAGI. The CDR3 loop reads CASSYRGLGTEAFF. The CDR3 DNA sequence: TGTGCCAGCAGCTACAGGGGGCTTGGCACTGAAGCTTTCTTT.

The chain links TRBV7-9 to TRBJ2-7, with TRBD1 matching over 7 bases. The length of the CDR3 is 15 residues. Trimming at V came to 2 bases and at J to 0 bases, leaving 4 bases not matched to a gene. Germline V CDR1 and CDR2: SEHNR, FQNEAQ (reference sequence). The CDR3 spells CASSLSGGDSYEQYF. The CDR3 DNA reads TGTGCCAGCAGCTTATCAGGGGGTGACTCCTACGAGCAGTACTTC.

This clonotype was counted many times. The chain combines TRBV7-2 with TRBJ2-1; D perhaps matches TRBD1 (6 bases). CDR3 length equals 16 residues. Germline-derived CDR1 and CDR2 are SGHTA and FQGNSA. Between the trimmed V and J ends, which lost 6 bases and 1 base, there was a span of 16 bases. The CDR3 DNA is TGTGCCAGCAGGTTGACCGGGACACAGTCCTACAATGAGCAGTTCTTC. Translation gives CASRLTGTQSYNEQFF. Full variable domain (rest looked up from reference TRBV7-2 and TRBJ2-1): GAGVSQSPSNKVTEKGKDVELRCDPISGHTALYWYRQSLGQGLEFLIYFQGNSAPDKSGLPSDRFSAERTGGSVSTLTIQRTQQEDSAVYLCASRLTGTQSYNEQFFGPGTRLTVL.

At least ten counts were recorded for this clonotype. The V gene is TRBV7-2, the J gene TRBJ1-2; D call uncertain. This CDR3 spans 16 amino acids. Looked up from germline, CDR1 is SGHTA and CDR2 is FQGNSA. V was shortened by 2 bases and J by 5 bases, with 18 bases between the two germline ends. The CDR3 region has the DNA TGTGCCAGCAGCTTATTTGGTCTGGGGAGCAAATATGGCTACACCTTC. It specifies CASSLFGLGSKYGYTF.

This clonotype was recorded once. A much larger clone differs from this one at a single base, so this may be a read error. Because it lacks the conserved phenylalanine or tryptophan at the end, this CDR3 is likely a read error. For the CDR3, the DNA is TGCGCCAGCAGCTTGGCCCTTAGGGGGCGGGAGCAGTTCTCC. Protein product: CASSLALRGREQFS. The J gene is TRBJ2-1, the V gene TRBV5-1, with 7 nucleotides matching TRBD1. Germline values: CDR1 SGHRS, CDR2 YFSETQ. The CDR3 covers 14 residues. The J segment lost 10 bases and the V segment lost 0 bases, leaving 7 bases of the junction unmatched.

The V call is TRBV20-1, the J call TRBJ1-6; D is perhaps TRBD1 (6 bases). CDR1 DFQATT and CDR2 SNEGSKA come from the germline V gene (reference sequence). V was pared by 6 bases and J by 5 bases, with 11 bases between. The CDR3 has 13 amino acids. CDR3 sequence reads: CSARDTHNSPLHF. As DNA, the CDR3 is TGCAGTGCCCGGGACACCCATAATTCACCCCTCCACTTT.

The chain links TRBV18 to TRBJ2-2, with D hard to call. CDR3 length: 14 amino acids. Trimming took 2 bases from V and 3 from J, leaving 7 bases between them. CDR1 KGHSH and CDR2 LQKENI come from the germline V gene. Here the CDR3 reads CASSPGLYTGELFF. CDR3 nucleotide sequence: TGTGCCAGCTCACCAGGGCTATACACCGGGGAGCTGTTTTTT.

The sample holds a few counts of this clonotype. The rearrangement links TRBV30 to TRBJ1-2, with D perhaps matching TRBD1 (5 bases). CDR1 and CDR2 from the germline V gene are GTSNPN and SVGIG (reference sequence). The CDR3 runs to 13 residues. V was clipped by 1 base and J by 4 bases, with 10 bases between them. DNA of the CDR3: TGTGCCTGGAGTGAAGACAGCCCCTATGGCTACACCTTC. It yields the protein CAWSEDSPYGYTF. The full variable domain, in which reference TRBV30 and TRBJ1-2 provide the parts outside the CDR3, is SQTIHQWPATLVQPVGSPLSLECTVEGTSNPNLYWYRQAAGRGLQLLFYSVGIGQISSEVPQNLSASRPQDRQFILSSKKLLLSDSGFYLCAWSEDSPYGYTFGSGTRLTVV.

The chain recombines TRBV27 with TRBJ1-5; 7 bases line up with TRBD1. CDR3 length equals 14 residues. The J segment lost 5 bases and the V segment lost 8 bases, leaving 9 bases of the junction unmatched. Germline-derived CDR1 and CDR2 are MNHEY and SMNVEV (reference sequence). In DNA form, the CDR3 reads TGTGCCAGCGGATCACAGGGGACCCATCAGCCCCAGCATTTT. It translates to CASGSQGTHQPQHF.

This clonotype was observed at least ten times. The chain has TRBV7-2 and TRBJ1-3; 7 bases agree with TRBD1. With V trimmed by 5 bases and J by 2 bases, 6 bases remained unmatched. CDR1 SGHTA and CDR2 FQGNSA come from the germline V gene. The CDR3 covers 15 residues. DNA for the CDR3: TGTGCCAGCAGCAGGGGACAGTCCGCTGGAAACACCATATATTTT. Translation: CASSRGQSAGNTIYF.